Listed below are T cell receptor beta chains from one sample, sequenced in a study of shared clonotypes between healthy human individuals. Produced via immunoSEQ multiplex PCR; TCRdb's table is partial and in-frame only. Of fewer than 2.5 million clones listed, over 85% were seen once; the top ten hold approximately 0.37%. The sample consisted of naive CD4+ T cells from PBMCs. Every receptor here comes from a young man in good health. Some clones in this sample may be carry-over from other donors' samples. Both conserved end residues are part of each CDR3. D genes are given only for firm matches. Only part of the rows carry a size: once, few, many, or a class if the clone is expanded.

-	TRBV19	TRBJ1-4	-	CASSIKAGLYEKLFF	TGTGCCAGTAGTATCAAGGCAGGGCTCTATGAAAAACTGTTTTTT
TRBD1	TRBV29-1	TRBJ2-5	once	CSVRDRVGETQYF	TGCAGCGTTCGGGACAGGGTAGGAGAGACCCAGTACTTC
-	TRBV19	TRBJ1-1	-	CASSIDKNTEAFF	TGTGCCAGTAGTATTGACAAGAACACTGAAGCTTTCTTT
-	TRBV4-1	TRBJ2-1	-	CASSQEGTPYNEQFF	TGCGCCAGCAGCCAAGAGGGGACCCCCTACAATGAGCAGTTCTTC
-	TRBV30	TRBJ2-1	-	CAWSVLSNEQFF	TGTGCCTGGAGTGTACTGTCCAATGAGCAGTTCTTC
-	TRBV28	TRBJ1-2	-	CASSFKGRANYGYTF	TGTGCCAGCAGTTTCAAGGGCCGAGCTAACTATGGCTACACCTTC
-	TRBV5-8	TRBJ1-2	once	CASNRDLRGGYTF	TGTGCCAGCAACCGGGACCTAAGGGGTGGCTACACCTTC
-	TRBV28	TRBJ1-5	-	CASVGTLSNQPQHF	TGTGCCAGCGTAGGTACGCTTAGCAATCAGCCCCAGCATTTT
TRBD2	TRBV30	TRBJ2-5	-	CAWVPSGMGTQYF	TGTGCCTGGGTCCCTAGCGGGATGGGGACGCAGTACTTC
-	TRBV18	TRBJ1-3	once	CASSPPGSHSGNTIYF	TGTGCCAGCTCACCACCGGGGTCCCACTCTGGAAACACCATATATTTT
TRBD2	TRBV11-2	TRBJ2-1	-	CASSLDQGGRAVLVDEQFF	TGTGCCAGCAGCTTAGATCAAGGCGGGAGGGCTGTCTTGGTCGATGAGCAGTTCTTC
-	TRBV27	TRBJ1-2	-	CASSLRFPANYGYTF	TGTGCCAGCAGTTTGAGGTTCCCGGCTAACTATGGCTACACCTTC
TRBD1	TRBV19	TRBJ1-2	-	CASSTPGTGWRGYTF	TGTGCCAGTAGTACACCCGGGACAGGGTGGCGTGGCTACACCTTC
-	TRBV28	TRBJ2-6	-	CASSGRFSGANVLTF	TGTGCCAGCAGTGGACGGTTCTCTGGGGCCAACGTCCTGACTTTC
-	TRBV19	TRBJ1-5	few	CASSQDWTANQPQHF	TGTGCCAGTAGCCAGGATTGGACAGCGAATCAGCCCCAGCATTTT
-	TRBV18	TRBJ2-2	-	CASSPRDSGTGELFF	TGTGCCAGCTCACCACGGGACTCGGGCACCGGGGAGCTGTTTTTT
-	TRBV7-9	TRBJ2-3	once	CAISGGKGRDTQYF	TGTGCCATAAGTGGTGGTAAAGGGAGAGATACGCAGTATTTT
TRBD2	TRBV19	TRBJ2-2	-	CASSRSSGTNTGELFF	TGTGCCAGTAGTAGGAGTAGCGGGACGAACACCGGGGAGCTGTTTTTT
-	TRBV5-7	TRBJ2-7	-	CASSLDVPYEQYF	TGTGCCAGCAGCTTGGACGTCCCCTACGAGCAGTACTTC
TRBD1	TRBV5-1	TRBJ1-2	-	CASSPGTGAYGYTF	TGCGCCAGCAGTCCCGGGACAGGGGCCTATGGCTACACCTTC
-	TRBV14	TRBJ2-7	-	CASSPSWGGAYEQYF	TGTGCCAGCAGCCCCAGTTGGGGGGGCGCCTACGAGCAGTACTTC
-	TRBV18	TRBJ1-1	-	CASSPRVGTEAFF	TGTGCCAGCTCACCACGTGTGGGAACTGAAGCTTTCTTT
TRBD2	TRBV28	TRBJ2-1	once	CASINSGSYNEQFF	TGTGCCAGCATAAACAGCGGGAGCTACAATGAGCAGTTCTTC
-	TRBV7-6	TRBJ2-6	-	CASSFRSDDGANVLTF	TGTGCCAGCAGCTTTAGGAGCGACGATGGGGCCAACGTCCTGACTTTC
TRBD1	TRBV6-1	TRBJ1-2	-	CASSPGTASYGYTF	TGTGCCAGCAGCCCCGGGACAGCTTCCTATGGCTACACCTTC
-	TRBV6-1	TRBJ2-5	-	CASSESTPGWETQYF	TGTGCCAGCAGTGAATCGACCCCAGGATGGGAGACCCAGTACTTC
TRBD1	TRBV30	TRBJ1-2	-	CAWTMTGGNGYTF	TGTGCCTGGACCATGACAGGGGGCAATGGCTACACCTTC
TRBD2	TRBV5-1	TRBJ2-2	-	CATGWLAGGAGELFF	TGCGCCACCGGATGGCTAGCGGGGGGCGCCGGGGAGCTGTTTTTT
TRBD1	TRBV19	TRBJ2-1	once	CASSIRGQDNEQFF	TGTGCCAGTAGTATCCGCGGACAGGACAATGAGCAGTTCTTC
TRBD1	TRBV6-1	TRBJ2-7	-	CASRVGTGSYEQYF	TGTGCCAGCAGGGTAGGGACAGGGAGTTACGAGCAGTACTTC
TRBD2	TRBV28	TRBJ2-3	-	CASSLWSAGREGQADTQYF	TGTGCCAGCAGTTTGTGGTCGGCAGGCCGGGAGGGCCAGGCTGATACGCAGTATTTT
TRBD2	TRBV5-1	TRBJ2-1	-	CASGSGSSYNEQFF	TGCGCCAGCGGGAGCGGGAGCTCCTACAATGAGCAGTTCTTC
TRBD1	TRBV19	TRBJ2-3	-	CASSGRQGSTDTQYF	TGTGCCAGTAGTGGCAGACAGGGGAGCACAGATACGCAGTATTTT
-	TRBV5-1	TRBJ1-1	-	CASSHGTFGVGTEAFF	TGCGCCAGCAGCCACGGGACTTTTGGGGTGGGCACTGAAGCTTTCTTT
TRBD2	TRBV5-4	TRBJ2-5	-	CASSSGLAGGPRTTQYF	TGTGCCAGCAGCTCGGGACTAGCGGGAGGCCCGAGAACGACCCAGTACTTC
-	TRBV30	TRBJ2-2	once	CAWGQGPGELFF	TGTGCCTGGGGTCAGGGGCCCGGGGAGCTGTTTTTT
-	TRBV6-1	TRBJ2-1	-	CASSASEREQFF	TGTGCCAGCAGTGCTTCCGAGAGGGAGCAGTTCTTC
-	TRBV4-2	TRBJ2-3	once	CASSQGGTGGTDTQYF	TGTGCCAGCAGCCAAGGGGGGACCGGAGGCACAGATACGCAGTATTTT
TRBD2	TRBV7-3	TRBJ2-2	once	CASSRAGAGELFF	TGTGCCAGCAGCCGAGCGGGGGCCGGGGAGCTGTTTTTT
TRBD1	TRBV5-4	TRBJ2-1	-	CASSFRDRGNNEQFF	TGTGCCAGCAGCTTTCGGGACAGGGGGAACAATGAGCAGTTCTTC
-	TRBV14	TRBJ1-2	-	CASSQKVTPEGGYTF	TGTGCCAGCAGCCAAAAGGTTACCCCGGAGGGTGGCTACACCTTC
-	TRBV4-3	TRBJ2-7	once	CASSQGQGHYEQYF	TGCGCCAGCAGCCAAGGGCAGGGGCACTACGAGCAGTACTTC
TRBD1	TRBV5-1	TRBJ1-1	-	CASSPNPTGAEAFF	TGCGCCAGCAGTCCCAACCCGACAGGGGCTGAAGCTTTCTTT
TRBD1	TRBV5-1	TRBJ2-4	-	CASSLDRGAKNIQYF	TGCGCCAGCAGCTTGGACAGGGGTGCAAAAAACATTCAGTACTTC
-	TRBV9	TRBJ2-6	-	CASSVDPQGGFGGANVLTF	TGTGCCAGCAGCGTAGACCCGCAGGGAGGTTTTGGTGGGGCCAACGTCCTGACTTTC
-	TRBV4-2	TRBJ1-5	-	CASSQTAIGNQPQHF	TGTGCCAGCAGCCAAACGGCAATTGGGAATCAGCCCCAGCATTTT
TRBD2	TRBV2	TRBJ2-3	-	CASKTSGSSDTQYF	TGTGCCTCTAAGACTAGCGGGAGTTCGGATACGCAGTATTTT
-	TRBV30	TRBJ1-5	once	CAWSVLQEDQPQHF	TGTGCCTGGAGTGTACTGCAGGAGGATCAGCCCCAGCATTTT
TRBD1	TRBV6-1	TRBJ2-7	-	CASSEVQGADF	TGTGCCAGCAGTGAAGTTCAGGGGGCGGACTTC
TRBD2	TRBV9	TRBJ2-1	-	CASSPRTSGNPHNEQFF	TGTGCCAGCAGCCCCCGGACTAGCGGAAACCCCCACAATGAGCAGTTCTTC
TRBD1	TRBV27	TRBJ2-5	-	CASSFFSRGTGALNAQETQYF	TGTGCCAGCAGTTTTTTTTCCCGAGGGACAGGGGCCCTGAATGCTCAAGAGACCCAGTACTTC
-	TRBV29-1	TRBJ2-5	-	CSVSGHFQETQYF	TGCAGCGTTTCGGGACACTTCCAAGAGACCCAGTACTTC
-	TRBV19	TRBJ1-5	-	CASSIYLWSSIRGNQPQHF	TGTGCCAGTAGTATTTACTTATGGTCTTCAATTCGGGGCAATCAGCCCCAGCATTTT